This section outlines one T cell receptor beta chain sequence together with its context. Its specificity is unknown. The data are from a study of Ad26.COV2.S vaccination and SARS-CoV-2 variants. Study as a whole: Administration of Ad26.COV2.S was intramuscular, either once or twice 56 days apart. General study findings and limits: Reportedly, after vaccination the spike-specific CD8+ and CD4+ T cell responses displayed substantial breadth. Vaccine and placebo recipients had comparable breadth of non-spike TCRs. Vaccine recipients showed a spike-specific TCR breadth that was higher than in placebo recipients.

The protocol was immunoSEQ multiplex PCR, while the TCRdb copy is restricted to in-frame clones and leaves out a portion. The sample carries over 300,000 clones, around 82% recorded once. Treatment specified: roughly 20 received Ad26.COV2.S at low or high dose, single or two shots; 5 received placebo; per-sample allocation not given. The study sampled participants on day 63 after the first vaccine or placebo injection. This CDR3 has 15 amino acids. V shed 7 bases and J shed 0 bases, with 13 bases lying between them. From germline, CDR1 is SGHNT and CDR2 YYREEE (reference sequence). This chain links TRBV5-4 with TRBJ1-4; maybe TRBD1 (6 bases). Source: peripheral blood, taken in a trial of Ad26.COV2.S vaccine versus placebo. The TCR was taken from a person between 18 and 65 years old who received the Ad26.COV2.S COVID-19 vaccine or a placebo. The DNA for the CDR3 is TGTGCCAGCGGGCCAGGGGTTGCAACTAATGAAAAACTGTTTTTT. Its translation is CASGPGVATNEKLFF.